These 8 T cell receptor beta chains were sequenced from one sample in a study of vaccination effects on CD4 cells after COVID-19. Some clones are missing from TCRdb's copy, which holds only in-frame ones; the method was immunoSEQ multiplex PCR. The table lists about 40,000 clones, around 66% of them singletons. For these receptors, no antigen is known. The ViraFEST assay expanded antigen-specific CD4+ T cells with viral peptide pools before sequencing. Having been cultured for around ten days, the cells underwent CD4+ T cell isolation. Vaccinees lacked prior SARS-CoV-2 infection and tested negative for nucleocapsid antibodies. Sequenced material: CD4+ T cells from PBMCs cultured with HCoV-OC43 spike peptides, taken before COVID-19 vaccination. Subset here: HCoV-OC43 spike overlapping peptide pool stimulation. The receptors shown here come from a human donor who received a COVID-19 vaccine.

This clone was counted between two and nine times. This chain uses TRBV7-2 with TRBJ1-1, with TRBD1 matching 8 bases. From germline, CDR1 is SGHTA and CDR2 FQGNSA. There are 15 residues in the CDR3. Trimming removed 0 bases from V and 3 bases from J; junction bases left unmatched: 3. The CDR3 reads CASSLAKDRDTEAFF. CDR3 coding DNA: TGTGCCAGCAGCTTAGCGAAGGACAGGGACACTGAAGCTTTCTTT.

The DNA for the CDR3 is TGTGCCATCAGCATAGAACAGGGGGCGTCGGTAGCTTTCTTT. This sequence encodes CAISIEQGASVAFF. The chain joins TRBV10-3 to TRBJ1-1; 9 nucleotides agree with TRBD1. Germline CDR1 and CDR2: ENHRY and SYGVKD. With V trimmed by 6 bases and J by 10 bases, 12 bases remained unmatched. The CDR3 length is 14 residues.

V gene TRBV5-1 combines with J gene TRBJ1-5; a weak D match, TRBD1 (6 bases). The CDR3 length is 13 residues. The V gene's germline CDR1 is SGHRS and CDR2 YFSETQ. V was shortened by 3 bases and J by 4 bases, with 8 bases between the two germline ends. In nucleotides, the CDR3 is TGCGCCAGCAGCTCCGGACAGAATCAGCCCCAGCATTTT. Its protein product is CASSSGQNQPQHF.

CDR3 in DNA: TGTGCCAGCAGCCAAACCCGGGACTCCCGGTATCGATCCAGCGAGCAGTACTTC. Its protein is CASSQTRDSRYRSSEQYF. This chain connects TRBV14 to TRBJ2-7; possibly TRBD2 for D (6 bases). V was clipped by 2 bases and J by 6 bases, with 26 bases between them. From germline, CDR1 is SGHDN and CDR2 FVKESK. The CDR3 contains 18 residues.

V gene TRBV4-1 combines with J gene TRBJ2-5; D is ambiguous. The CDR3 is made up of 12 amino acids. Germline loops: CDR1 MGHRA, CDR2 YSYEKL. V was trimmed by 3 bases and J by 1 base, leaving 3 bases between them. The CDR3, as DNA: TGCGCCAGCAGCCACCCCCAAGAGACCCAGTACTTC. Protein: CASSHPQETQYF.

The chain links TRBV7-8 to TRBJ2-7; 12 bases align to TRBD1. Trimming took 3 bases from V and 6 from J; bases not matched to a gene: 15. CDR1 and CDR2 from the germline V gene are SGHVS and FQNEAQ. The CDR3 extends over 18 amino acids. CDR3 sequence: CASSLEDPGQGALGEQYF. Written as DNA, the CDR3 is TGTGCCAGCAGCTTGGAAGATCCGGGACAGGGGGCTTTAGGCGAGCAGTACTTC.

This rearrangement joins TRBV18 to TRBJ1-2; 8 bases are shared with TRBD1. CDR1 and CDR2 (germline): KGHSH, LQKENI. V lost 5 bases to trimming and J lost 4 bases; unmatched junction nucleotides: 3. CDR3 length: 13 residues. The CDR3 bases are TGTGCCAGCTCATCAGGGGGCAGCTATGGCTACACCTTC. Protein product: CASSSGGSYGYTF.

The chain recombines TRBV12-5 with TRBJ2-7; no clear D. V shed 7 bases and J shed 0 bases, with 13 bases lying between them. Germline V gene data show CDR1 as LGHNT and CDR2 as FRNRAP. The CDR3 is 14 residues long. Here the CDR3 reads CASAPDPNSYEQYF. The DNA of the CDR3 is TGTGCTAGTGCCCCAGACCCCAACTCCTACGAGCAGTACTTC. Using reference TRBV12-5 and TRBJ2-7 for the parts outside the CDR3, the full variable domain is DARVTQTPRHKVTEMGQEVTMRCQPILGHNTVFWYRQTMMQGLELLAYFRNRAPLDDSGMPKDRFSAEMPDATLATLKIQPSEPRDSAVYFCASAPDPNSYEQYFGPGTRLTVT.